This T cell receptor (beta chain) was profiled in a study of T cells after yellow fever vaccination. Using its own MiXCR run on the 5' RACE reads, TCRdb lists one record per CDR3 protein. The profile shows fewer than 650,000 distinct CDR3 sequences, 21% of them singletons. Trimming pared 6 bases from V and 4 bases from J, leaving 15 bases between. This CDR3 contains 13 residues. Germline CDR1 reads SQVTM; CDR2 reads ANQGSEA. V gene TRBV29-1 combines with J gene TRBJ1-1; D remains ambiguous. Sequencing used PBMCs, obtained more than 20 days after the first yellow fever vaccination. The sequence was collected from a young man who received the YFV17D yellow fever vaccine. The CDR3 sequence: CSVERGRGTEAFF. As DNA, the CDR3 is TGCAGCGTCGAGAGAGGGAGAGGCACTGAAGCTTTCTTT. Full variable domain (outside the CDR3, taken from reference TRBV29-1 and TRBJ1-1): SAVISQKPSRDICQRGTSLTIQCQVDSQVTMMFWYRQQPGQSLTLIATANQGSEATYESGFVIDKFPISRPNLTFSTLTVSNMSPEDSSIYLCSVERGRGTEAFFGQGTRLTVV.